A selection of T cell receptor beta chains follows, all from one sample in a study of blood T cell repertoires in COVID-19. Only in-frame clones appear in the TCRdb table, and some are missing; sequencing was by immunoSEQ multiplex PCR. The sample consists of about 220,000 clones, roughly four fifths of them appearing once. Sample: peripheral blood. These receptors originate from a woman in her fifties or sixties with acute or convalescent COVID-19. Each CDR3 is given with its conserved first and last residue. Each record gives: clone size, D gene, V gene, J gene, CDR3 protein, CDR3 DNA. A D gene is named only where the DNA matches it firmly. The size entry is marked missing in some rows and otherwise reads once, few, many or a size class.

NA	TRBD2	TRBV5-1	TRBJ2-5	CASSEGTSAQVAQETQYF	TGCGCCAGCAGCGAGGGGACTAGCGCGCAAGTCGCCCAAGAGACCCAGTACTTC
NA	TRBD1	TRBV28	TRBJ1-5	CASSPTGGIQPQHF	TGTGCCAGCAGTCCTACAGGGGGCATACAGCCCCAGCATTTT
NA	TRBD1	TRBV14	TRBJ2-2	CASSQKNRGTGELFF	TGTGCCAGCAGCCAGAAGAACAGGGGCACCGGGGAGCTGTTTTTT
NA	NA	TRBV30	TRBJ1-5	CAWSVGGGPQHF	TGTGCCTGGAGTGTAGGAGGAGGGCCCCAGCATTTT
NA	NA	TRBV19	TRBJ1-5	CASSGGPHLDQPQHF	TGTGCCAGTAGTGGAGGGCCACATCTCGATCAGCCCCAGCATTTT
NA	NA	TRBV5-1	TRBJ1-5	CASSPGPRGQPQHF	TGCGCCAGCAGCCCTGGTCCCCGAGGACAGCCCCAGCATTTT
NA	TRBD1	TRBV19	TRBJ1-2	CASSTPGQLYGYTF	TGTGCCAGTAGTACACCGGGACAGCTCTATGGCTACACCTTC
NA	NA	TRBV19	TRBJ2-1	CASSIFGGRYNEQFF	TGTGCCAGTAGTATCTTCGGGGGTCGCTACAATGAGCAGTTCTTC
NA	NA	TRBV5-4	TRBJ1-2	CASSFPREVGYTF	TGTGCCAGCAGCTTTCCCAGGGAGGTCGGCTACACCTTC
NA	NA	TRBV7-3	TRBJ2-1	CASSQEGGVYNEQFF	TGTGCCAGCAGCCAGGAGGGCGGGGTCTACAATGAGCAGTTCTTC
NA	NA	TRBV10-3	TRBJ2-7	CAISELGGTYEQYF	TGTGCCATCAGTGAGTTGGGGGGAACCTACGAGCAGTACTTC
NA	NA	TRBV30	TRBJ1-5	CACGMQAGQPQHF	TGTGCCTGCGGGATGCAGGCCGGTCAGCCCCAGCATTTT
NA	TRBD1	TRBV25-1	TRBJ1-2	CASSDTGGGNGYTF	TGTGCCAGCAGTGACACAGGGGGTGGGAATGGCTACACCTTC
NA	TRBD1	TRBV6-5	TRBJ1-5	CASRMIRGQQPQHF	TGTGCCAGCAGGATGATCAGGGGGCAGCAGCCCCAGCATTTT
NA	TRBD1	TRBV7-2	TRBJ1-2	CASRTGTAANYGYTF	TGTGCCAGCAGAACCGGGACAGCCGCTAACTATGGCTACACCTTC
NA	TRBD2	TRBV3-1/TRBV3-2	TRBJ2-3	CASSQDPGGGDTQYF	TGTGCCAGCAGCCAAGATCCCGGGGGGGGAGATACGCAGTATTTT
NA	TRBD1	TRBV19	TRBJ2-7	CASSFRGQTYEQYF	TGTGCCAGTAGTTTCAGGGGGCAGACCTACGAGCAGTACTTC
few	TRBD1	TRBV5-5	TRBJ1-2	CASSLTVGTGVGGGYTF	TGTGCCAGCAGCTTGACAGTCGGGACAGGGGTAGGAGGAGGCTACACCTTC
NA	NA	TRBV13	TRBJ1-3	CASSLVHKASSGNTIYF	TGTGCCAGCAGCTTAGTACACAAAGCGAGCTCTGGAAACACCATATATTTT
NA	NA	TRBV5-4	TRBJ1-2	CASSVGESDYGYTF	TGTGCCAGCAGCGTGGGAGAGTCGGACTATGGCTACACCTTC
NA	NA	TRBV7-9	TRBJ2-1	CASSPRGGHRDEQFF	TGTGCCAGCAGCCCCCGAGGGGGACATCGGGATGAGCAGTTCTTC
few	TRBD2	TRBV9	TRBJ2-1	CASSAPLAGSRNEQFF	TGTGCCAGCAGCGCCCCTCTAGCGGGGAGCCGAAATGAGCAGTTCTTC